These 20 T cell receptor beta chains originate from one sample sequenced in a study of cytomegalovirus exposure and HLA in healthy donors (dated by TCRdb to about 2017). Receptor libraries were prepared by the immunoSEQ multiplex PCR assay. The multiplex PCR relied on a mix of 60 forward primers for TCR Vbeta segments and 13 reverse primers for TCR Jbeta segments. TCRdb obtained this table from immuneACCESS and retained in-frame rearrangements with V and J assigned. These tables miss some clones; where compared with another copy, unresolved V genes account for less than half of the shortfall, and the remainder is unexplained. Within this sample are roughly 72,000 clones, with about 74% of them counted one time only. The ten largest clones represent 10% to 12% of the sample. Specimen: PBMCs. Source of these receptors: a human donor in good health.

The chain joins TRBV5-1 to TRBJ2-7, with TRBD1 matching 9 bases. Germline CDR1 reads SGHRS; CDR2 reads YFSETQ. The V segment lost 0 bases and the J segment 9 bases; nucleotides outside the gene matches: 10. The CDR3 has 15 residues. CDR3 loop: CASSLGDRVLEGQYF. The DNA for the CDR3 is TGCGCCAGCAGCTTGGGGGACAGGGTGTTGGAAGGGCAGTACTTC.

The V call is TRBV5-1, the J call TRBJ2-2, with 12 bases fitting TRBD2. Germline-derived CDR1 and CDR2 are SGHRS and YFSETQ. Trimming at V came to 3 bases and at J to 6 bases, leaving 6 bases not matched to a gene. The CDR3 spans 16 residues. The CDR3 DNA follows: TGCGCCAGCAGCTCCCTCCTAGCGGGAGGGCCCGGGGAGCTGTTTTTT. Protein: CASSSLLAGGPGELFF.

This chain links TRBV9 with TRBJ1-5, with TRBD1 as a possible D gene (5 bases). The V end lost 3 bases, the J end lost 3 bases, and 13 bases lay between the germline ends. The CDR3 consists of 15 residues. Looked up from germline, CDR1 is SGDLS and CDR2 is YYNGEE. The CDR3 DNA follows: TGTGCCAGCAGCGCCGACAGTACGATCAATCAGCCCCAGCATTTT. This encodes CASSADSTINQPQHF. Full variable domain (outside the CDR3, taken from reference TRBV9 and TRBJ1-5): DSGVTQTPKHLITATGQRVTLRCSPRSGDLSVYWYQQSLDQGLQFLIQYYNGEERAKGNILERFSAQQFPDLHSELNLSSLELGDSALYFCASSADSTINQPQHFGDGTRLSIL.

This clone came up once. The CDR3 DNA is TGTGCCAGCAGTTCGGGACTAGCGGGAGGGGATACGCAGTATTTT. Translated: CASSSGLAGGDTQYF. The V call is TRBV6-6, the J call TRBJ2-3; TRBD2 matches at 16 bases. The CDR3 runs to 15 residues. In germline, CDR1 is MNHNY, CDR2 SVGAGI (reference sequence). With V trimmed by 4 bases and J by 6 bases, 1 base remained unmatched.

CDR3 nucleotide sequence: TGTGCCAGCAGTCAAACAGGCTCCTATCAGCCCCAGCATTTT. It is translated as CASSQTGSYQPQHF. The chain recombines TRBV28 with TRBJ1-5; perhaps TRBD1 as D (5 bases). V lost 5 bases and J lost 5, with 13 bases in between. Germline V lookup: CDR1 MDHEN, CDR2 SYDVKM. This CDR3 comprises 14 residues. Variable domain in full (rest from reference TRBV28 and TRBJ1-5): DVKVTQSSRYLVKRTGEKVFLECVQDMDHENMFWYRQDPGLGLRLIYFSYDVKMKEKGDIPEGYSVSREKKERFSLILESASTNQTSMYLCASSQTGSYQPQHFGDGTRLSIL.

This chain connects TRBV30 to TRBJ1-4, with D perhaps TRBD1 (5 bases). The CDR3 covers 15 residues. CDR1 is GTSNPN, CDR2 SVGIG, per germline (reference sequence). Trimming shortened V by 3 bases and J by 6 bases, and 17 bases separated the two germline ends. The CDR3 region is CAWRQRTLRDEKLFF. The CDR3 coding sequence is TGTGCCTGGAGACAACGGACACTCCGGGATGAAAAACTGTTTTTT.

The table lists this clone with a few counts. This rearrangement joins TRBV25-1 to TRBJ1-2, with 8 bases that match TRBD1. Per the germline V gene, CDR1 is MGHDK and CDR2 is SYGVNS. With 2 bases clipped from V and 3 bases from J, the junction kept 5 bases outside the gene matches. This CDR3 region has 15 residues. CDR3 loop: CASSEPTGADYGYTF. The CDR3 coding sequence is TGTGCCAGCAGTGAACCGACAGGGGCGGACTATGGCTACACCTTC.

CDR3 region: CASSVNVAGGTEAFF. In DNA form, the CDR3 reads TGTGCCAGCTCCGTCAACGTGGCCGGGGGAACTGAAGCTTTCTTT. V is TRBV18 and J is TRBJ1-1; weak D call: TRBD1 (5 bases). The CDR3 runs to 15 residues. In germline, CDR1 is KGHSH, CDR2 LQKENI. V gave up 6 bases and J gave up 5 bases, with 19 bases separating them. Supplemented by reference TRBV18 and TRBJ1-1, the full variable domain reads NAGVMQNPRHLVRRRGQEARLRCSPMKGHSHVYWYRQLPEEGLKFMVYLQKENIIDESGMPKERFSAEFPKEGPSILRIQQVVRGDSAAYFCASSVNVAGGTEAFFGQGTRLTVV.

V is TRBV6-1 and J is TRBJ1-1; D is unclear. Trimming took off 3 bases at V and 5 bases at J, with 22 bases between the two ends. CDR3 length: 17 amino acids. Germline-derived CDR1 and CDR2 are MNHNS and SASEGT. The CDR3 coding sequence is TGTGCCAGCAGTGATCCCTATATGAACACCCGAGGGACTGAAGCTTTCTTT. It codes for CASSDPYMNTRGTEAFF.

The sample holds a few counts of this clone. V usage is TRBV5-4 and J usage is TRBJ2-1; maybe TRBD1 (6 bases). CDR3 length: 13 amino acids. Germline V gene lookup returns CDR1 SGHNT and CDR2 YYREEE (reference sequence). The V end lost 0 bases, the J end lost 10 bases, and 11 bases lay between the germline ends. The CDR3 loop is CASSLDRDGEQFF. The CDR3 bases are TGTGCCAGCAGCTTGGACAGGGACGGCGAGCAGTTCTTC.

This clone was seen just once. The J gene is TRBJ1-1, the V gene TRBV27, with TRBD1 as a possible D gene (6 bases). CDR1 and CDR2 (germline): MNHEY, SMNVEV (reference sequence). This CDR3 has 13 residues. The germline V and J ends were trimmed by 4 bases and 1 base, with 7 bases remaining between them. CDR3 protein: CASSSQGNTEAFF. CDR3 DNA: TGTGCCAGCAGTTCACAGGGGAACACTGAAGCTTTCTTT.

The chain is built from TRBV20-1 and TRBJ2-5, with D perhaps matching TRBD2 (5 bases). Trimming removed 5 bases at V and 5 bases at J, with 9 bases between. This CDR3 is 11 amino acids long. Germline lookup yields CDR1 DFQATT and CDR2 SNEGSKA (reference sequence). The CDR3 DNA is TGCAGTGCTCCTTGGAGGGAGACCCAGTACTTC. Residues: CSAPWRETQYF.

The rearrangement joins TRBV18 to TRBJ2-6, with TRBD1 identical over 8 bases. The CDR3 covers 19 residues. The J segment lost 4 bases and the V segment lost 6 bases, leaving 17 bases of the junction unmatched. Germline CDR1 KGHSH, CDR2 LQKENI. CDR3 sequence reads: CASSATSGQVPGGANVLTF. The CDR3 DNA follows: TGTGCCAGCTCGGCCACTTCGGGACAGGTACCCGGCGGGGCCAACGTCCTGACTTTC.

The rearrangement joins TRBV27 to TRBJ2-5, with TRBD1 as a possible D gene (5 bases). This CDR3 has 13 amino acids. V was shortened by 4 bases and J by 5 bases, with 11 bases between the two germline ends. Germline V gene sequence: CDR1 MNHEY, CDR2 SMNVEV (reference sequence). The chain's CDR3 is CASSSRVGETQYF. The CDR3 nucleotides are TGTGCCAGCAGTTCCAGGGTCGGGGAGACCCAGTACTTC.

V gene TRBV5-1 combines with J gene TRBJ2-7; possible D gene TRBD2, 6 bases. This CDR3 spans 15 amino acids. Germline CDR1 reads SGHRS; CDR2 reads YFSETQ. Trimming pared 0 bases from V and 4 bases from J, leaving 14 bases between. CDR3 DNA sequence: TGCGCCAGCAGCTTGGTGTTTAGCGGAGCTTACGAGCAGTACTTC. Protein product: CASSLVFSGAYEQYF.

V is TRBV28 and J is TRBJ1-2; a possible D gene is TRBD1 (6 bases). Trimming stripped 6 bases from V and 7 bases from J, with 18 bases between. Per germline, CDR1 MDHEN and CDR2 SYDVKM. CDR3 length: 14 residues. CDR3 protein: CASRSPGGRRGYTF. The CDR3 DNA is TGTGCCAGCAGATCTCCGGGGGGCAGGCGTGGCTACACCTTC.

The rearrangement uses TRBV5-6 and TRBJ2-7; weak D call: TRBD2 (5 bases). The CDR3 is 13 amino acids. The germline V gene has CDR1 SGHDT and CDR2 YYEEEE. The V end lost 0 bases, the J end lost 7 bases, and 11 bases lay between the germline ends. This CDR3 is CASSLGEGLEQYF. For the CDR3, the DNA is TGTGCCAGCAGCTTGGGTGAGGGATTGGAGCAGTACTTC.

In this sample, this clone turned up a few times. This chain links TRBV7-2 with TRBJ1-4; 8 bases are a match to TRBD1. The CDR3 loop spans 16 amino acids. Germline assignment: CDR1 SGHTA and CDR2 FQGNSA. With V trimmed by 3 bases and J by 7 bases, 10 bases remained unmatched. The CDR3: CASSFYPAGGSEKLFF. The CDR3 DNA reads as TGTGCCAGCAGCTTTTACCCCGCAGGGGGCAGTGAAAAACTGTTTTTT.

The J gene is TRBJ2-7, the V gene TRBV6-1, with 9 bases aligning to TRBD2. Germline trimming cut 10 bases from V and 6 bases from J; bases unmatched to any gene: 13. CDR3 length: 14 amino acids. The germline CDR1 and CDR2 sequences are MNHNS and SASEGT. The CDR3 DNA sequence: TGTGCCACCCCTCGTGGGGTAGCGGGAGCCGAGCAGTACTTC. It translates to CATPRGVAGAEQYF.

This sequence joins TRBV18 and TRBJ2-7, with TRBD1 matching 7 bases. CDR3 length: 14 amino acids. Looked up from germline, CDR1 is KGHSH and CDR2 is LQKENI. V shed 3 bases and J 7 bases; nucleotides not matched to a gene: 9. CDR3 DNA: TGTGCCAGCTCACCCGACAGGGTTGAGGGAGAGCAGTACTTC. Protein sequence: CASSPDRVEGEQYF. Variable domain in full (rest from reference TRBV18 and TRBJ2-7): NAGVMQNPRHLVRRRGQEARLRCSPMKGHSHVYWYRQLPEEGLKFMVYLQKENIIDESGMPKERFSAEFPKEGPSILRIQQVVRGDSAAYFCASSPDRVEGEQYFGPGTRLTVT.